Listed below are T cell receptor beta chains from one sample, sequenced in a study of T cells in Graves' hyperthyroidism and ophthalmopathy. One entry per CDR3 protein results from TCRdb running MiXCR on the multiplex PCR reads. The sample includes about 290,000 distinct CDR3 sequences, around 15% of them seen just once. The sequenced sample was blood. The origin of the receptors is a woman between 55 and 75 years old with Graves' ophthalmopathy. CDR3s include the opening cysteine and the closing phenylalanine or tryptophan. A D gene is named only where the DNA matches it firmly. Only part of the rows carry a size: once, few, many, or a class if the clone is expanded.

CSARVFPGSYEQYF,TGCAGTGCTAGAGTCTTTCCCGGCTCCTACGAGCAGTACTTC,TRBV20-1,many,TRBJ2-7,.
CASSLRLSKTYEQYF,TGTGCCAGCAGCTTAAGGCTCAGCAAAACCTACGAGCAGTACTTC,TRBV11-2,many,TRBJ2-7,.
CASSQSNQPQHF,TGTGCCAGCAGCCAAAGCAATCAGCCCCAGCATTTT,TRBV4-2,few,TRBJ1-5,.
CASRTGAEQYF,TGTGCCAGCAGAACAGGGGCCGAGCAGTACTTC,TRBV6-1,few,TRBJ2-7,TRBD1
CASSYPEGETQYF,TGTGCCAGCAGTTACCCGGAAGGGGAGACCCAGTACTTC,TRBV6-5,.,TRBJ2-5,.
CSASAQRGASGQFF,TGCAGTGCTAGTGCCCAGAGGGGTGCTTCTGGGCAGTTCTTC,TRBV20-1,many,TRBJ2-1,.
CSASQLGGGADIQYF,TGCAGTGCTAGTCAGCTGGGAGGGGGGGCCGACATTCAGTACTTC,TRBV20-1,once,TRBJ2-4,.
CASSPPVYREHTEAFF,TGTGCCAGCAGCCCCCCGGTTTACAGGGAACACACTGAAGCTTTCTTT,TRBV7-8,many,TRBJ1-1,.
CSASDDGYTF,TGCAGTGCTAGTGACGATGGCTACACCTTC,TRBV20-1,.,TRBJ1-2,.
CASSLGGPGDYEQYF,TGCGCCAGCAGCTTGGGTGGTCCAGGGGACTACGAGCAGTACTTC,TRBV5-1,many,TRBJ2-7,.